These 4 T cell receptor beta chains were all obtained from the same sample, sequenced in a study of T cell responses to AZD1222 COVID-19 vaccine (dated by TCRdb to the early 2020s). Receptor amplification or capture employed the immunoSEQ multiplex PCR assay. This is the immuneACCESS table as TCRdb keeps it, with only in-frame sequences that have V and J called. A part of the clones is gone; compared with another copy, unresolved V genes explain less than half, and the rest is unexplained. The sample data list about 130,000 clones, and about nine tenths of these were observed just once. The ten largest clones take up 5.5% to 7% of the sample. The time point tag for this specimen amounts to: baseline before first vaccination. This specimen consisted of peripheral blood, obtained on day 0 of AZD1222 vaccination. The receptors stem from an adult in good health.

J is TRBJ2-7 and V is TRBV11-2; 10 positions agree with TRBD1. The V and J ends lost 5 bases and 1 base, in that order; junction bases with no gene match: 11. This CDR3 is built from 17 residues. Germline CDR1 reads SGHAT; CDR2 reads FQNNGV. In nucleotides, the CDR3 is TGTGCCAGCAGCCCGATCGACAGGGGGCGACGGTCCTACGAGCAGTACTTC. Protein product: CASSPIDRGRRSYEQYF.

The V and J genes are TRBV10-1 and TRBJ1-4; no definite D call. This CDR3 comprises 14 residues. Germline CDR1 and CDR2: WNHNN and SYGVQD (reference sequence). The V end was cut by 0 bases, the J end by 8 bases, with 10 bases between. The CDR3, as DNA: TGCGCCAGCAGTGAGTCGCGAGAGGCCGAAAAACTGTTTTTT. This translates into CASSESREAEKLFF.

The gene calls are TRBV7-2 and TRBJ2-5; unclear D gene. Germline CDR1 SGHTA, CDR2 FQGNSA. This CDR3 region has 11 residues. Trimming pared 0 bases from V and 4 bases from J, leaving 0 bases between. The CDR3 nucleotides are TGTGCCAGCAGCTTAGCAGAGACCCAGTACTTC. Residues: CASSLAETQYF.

This chain connects TRBV5-1 to TRBJ1-5; TRBD1 matches 10 bases. CDR3 size: 15 residues. Germline V CDR1 and CDR2: SGHRS, YFSETQ. V was pared by 5 bases and J by 7 bases, with 9 bases of the junction left unmatched. In nucleotides, the CDR3 is TGCGCCAGCAGAGAGACAGGGGGCGCGGGGCAGCCCCAGCATTTT. Translating gives CASRETGGAGQPQHF.